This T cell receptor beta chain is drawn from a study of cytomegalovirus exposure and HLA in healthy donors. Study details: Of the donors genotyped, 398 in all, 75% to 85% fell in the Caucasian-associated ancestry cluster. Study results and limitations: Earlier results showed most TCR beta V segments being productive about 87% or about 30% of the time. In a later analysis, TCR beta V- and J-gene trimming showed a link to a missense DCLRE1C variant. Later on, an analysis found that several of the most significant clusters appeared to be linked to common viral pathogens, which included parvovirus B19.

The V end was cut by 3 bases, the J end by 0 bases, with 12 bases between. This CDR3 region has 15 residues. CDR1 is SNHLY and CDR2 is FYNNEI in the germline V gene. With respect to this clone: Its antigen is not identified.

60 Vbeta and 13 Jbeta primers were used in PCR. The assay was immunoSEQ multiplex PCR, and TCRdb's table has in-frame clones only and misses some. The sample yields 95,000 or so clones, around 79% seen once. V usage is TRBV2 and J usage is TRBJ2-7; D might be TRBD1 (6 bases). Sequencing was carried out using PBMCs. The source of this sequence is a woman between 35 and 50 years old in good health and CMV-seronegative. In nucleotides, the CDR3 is TGTGCCAGCAGTGACTCCGACAGGAGCTCCTACGAGCAGTACTTC. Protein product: CASSDSDRSSYEQYF. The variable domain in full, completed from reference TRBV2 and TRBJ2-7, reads EPEVTQTPSHQVTQMGQEVILRCVPISNHLYFYWYRQILGQKVEFLVSFYNNEISEKSEIFDDQFSVERPDGSNFTLKIRSTKLEDSAMYFCASSDSDRSSYEQYFGPGTRLTVT.